This T cell receptor (beta chain) was documented in a study of T cells in Graves' hyperthyroidism and ophthalmopathy (dated by TCRdb to 2018 to 2020). Some background on the complete study: To identify TCR V-J signatures that set the groups apart, the researchers used a discovery cohort of 95 to 100 patients, made up of some 41 with Graves' ophthalmopathy and some 60 with stable Graves' hyperthyroidism. After sampling, hyperthyroidism patients received methimazole starting at 30 mg daily, and ophthalmopathy patients received high-dose intravenous methylprednisolone. Whether ophthalmopathy could be predicted prospectively was tested in an independent validation cohort made up of 18 to 20 hyperthyroidism patients plus 17 patients who later progressed to ophthalmopathy. The approximately 90 discovery patients were randomly split 7:3 into training and test sets. Thyroid tissue and blood T-cell repertoires from about 6 Graves' hyperthyroidism patients were also compared in the study. According to the paper, TCR Vbeta CDR3 sequencing was carried out on 135 peripheral blood samples, which came from fewer than 50 ophthalmopathy, some 73 hyperthyroidism and 17 progressor patients. Here is what the overall study found, with its caveats: No statistical method was used to fix the sample size in advance, and group allocation was not hidden from the investigators. A 13 V-J signature model separated ophthalmopathy from stable hyperthyroidism, with over 85% sensitivity and 81.08% specificity in cross-validation and 80%/75% in testing. Most expanded thyroid clonotypes (frequency above 0.001) were also found in blood, which suggests that blood repertoires may mirror thyroid immune responses. In validation, the model predicted progression to ophthalmopathy with around 71% sensitivity and 72.22% specificity, a median of roughly seven months before onset.

The TCR beta CDR3 regions were amplified from RNA transcripts. A first-round RT-PCR of the TCR CDR3 used the HTBI primer set with the Qiagen OneStep RT-PCR kit. A second multiplex PCR round built the libraries, followed by size selection and purification. Libraries were sequenced paired-end with 100 bp reads on an Illumina HiSeq2000. On the authors' methods: SOAPnuke was used to process the raw data, throwing out any read that contained adapters or uncalled bases, had a mean Phred below 15, or lacked an exact constant-primer or identifier match. COPE v1.2.5 was used to merge the high-quality paired reads, and each unique nucleotide sequence was defined as a clonotype. MiTCR v1.1 was used to align clonotypes to the IMGT TRBV, TRBD and TRBJ reference segments. Analysis was restricted to V-J combinations with a frequency above 0.0001, which covered roughly 99% of repertoires. A TCS score was defined as the ratio between F50 (clonal expansion) and ExV (chaos), using BLOSUM62-based TCRdist between CDR3 peptides within each V-J. Welch's t-statistics and random forest reduced roughly 530 V-J features to some 14, which were used in a naive Bayes classifier (R e1071). The similarity between thyroid and blood repertoires was quantified using the Morisita-Horn index. The raw public data were reprocessed by TCRdb itself: fastp quality trimming at Q25, MiXCR clonotype calling, in-frame beta chains only. Entries that share a CDR3 protein sequence are merged under the most common genes and DNA. These V and J calls originate from TCRdb's pipeline instead of the authors' own analysis. The sample profile shows 650,000 to 800,000 distinct CDR3 sequences; about 45% of them were found once. More than 7% of the sample rests with the top ten.

Any patient with an uncontrolled infection, another autoimmune disease, pregnancy or lactation was excluded. Diagnoses were established on the basis of clinical symptoms, serum thyroxine and TRAb, thyroid ultrasound, and orbital computed tomography. Total RNA was extracted with Trizol reagent, and quality was checked on an Agilent 2100 Bioanalyzer. Based on the germline V gene, the CDR1 and CDR2 sequences are SGHTA and FQGNSA. The junction shows trimming of 3 bases on V and 5 bases on J, plus 13 bases between the germline ends. Taken from cysteine to phenylalanine, the CDR3 has 14 residues. The kept DNA is CDR3 alone, 42 bases in frame from the first base. This clonotype was counted ten times or more. There is no known antigen for this receptor. Within one base of it there is no much larger clone, and no base qualities were kept.

The chain uses TRBV7-2 and TRBJ1-2; no D segment can be confidently identified. This TCR derives from an adult man with Graves' disease, either hyperthyroidism or ophthalmopathy (not recorded which). The sequencing sample was made of peripheral blood or thyroid tissue (not recorded which). CDR3 region: CASSLSAGEYGYTF. The nucleotide sequence reads as follows: TGTGCCAGCAGCTTGTCAGCAGGCGAATATGGCTACACCTTC.